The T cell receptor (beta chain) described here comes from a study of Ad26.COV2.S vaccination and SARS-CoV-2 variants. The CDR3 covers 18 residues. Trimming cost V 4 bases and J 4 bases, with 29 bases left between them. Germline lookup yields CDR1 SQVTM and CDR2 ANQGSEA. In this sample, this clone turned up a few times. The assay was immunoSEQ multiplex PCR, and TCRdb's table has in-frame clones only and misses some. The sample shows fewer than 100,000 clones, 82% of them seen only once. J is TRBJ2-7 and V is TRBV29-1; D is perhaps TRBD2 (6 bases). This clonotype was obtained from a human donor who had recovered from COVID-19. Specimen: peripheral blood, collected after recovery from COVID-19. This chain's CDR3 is CSVVFGGTRYSGEYEQYF. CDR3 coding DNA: TGCAGCGTTGTGTTTGGCGGGACCCGATACAGTGGGGAATACGAGCAGTACTTC.